This T cell receptor (beta chain) was identified in a study of CD8 T cells in Susac syndrome. Reverse transcription of roughly 0.45 to 1 ug RNA was performed with random hexamers. Across 54 Vbeta and 13 Jbeta, TCR beta CDR3 was amplified with immunoSEQ multiplex PCR. TCRdb re-derived calls from the immunoSEQ multiplex PCR reads in MiXCR, one entry per CDR3 protein. The table lists 150,000 to 200,000 distinct CDR3 sequences, over 85% of them singletons. This TCR derives from a human donor with multiple sclerosis. Sample: CD4+ T cells from PBMCs.

CDR3 amino acids: CASTGLQGKTEAFF. CDR3 nucleotide sequence: TGTGCCAGCACCGGCTTACAGGGTAAGACTGAAGCTTTCTTT. The V gene is TRBV2, the J gene TRBJ1-1, with a weak D call TRBD1 (6 bases). Germline values: CDR1 SNHLY, CDR2 FYNNEI. V lost 7 bases, J lost 5 bases, and 17 bases lay in between. The CDR3 is 14 residues long.